This TCR beta chain was sequenced for a study of regulatory T cells in long-lasting Graves disease. Study-level findings and limits: It was in persistent disease that TRBV28, TRBJ1-2 and TRBJ2-5 were favored.

As to time point: newly diagnosed GD, antithyroid drugs for less than 3 months. Researchers made the TCR library from RNA that was extracted from PBMCs. Sequencing libraries for TCR beta were prepared with iRepertoire HTBI primers and Arm-PCR of CDR3 regions. In the original processing: The samples included 62 TRBV and over eleven TRBJ segments. One entry per CDR3 protein, called by TCRdb with MiXCR from the multiplex PCR reads. The V and J calls come from TCRdb's annotation, not from the publication. Found here are approximately 540,000 distinct CDR3 sequences, approximately 12% of them singletons; the top ten hold more than 8%. Ten or more counts support this clonotype. The antigen is undetermined. The CDR3 is 15 residues long. The ends lost 5 bases at V and 8 bases at J; junction bases unmatched: 10. Germline CDR1 reads SGHRS; CDR2 reads YFSETQ. These data were also reused for a study on T cells in Graves' hyperthyroidism and ophthalmopathy. Per that study: Reasons for excluding patients were uncontrolled infection, other autoimmune disease, pregnancy or lactation. Diagnosing involved the use of clinical symptoms, serum thyroxine and TRAb, thyroid ultrasound and orbital computed tomography.

This TCR was recovered from a woman under 40 with Graves disease. This chain links TRBV5-1 with TRBJ2-1, with TRBD2 matching 10 bases. The material sequenced was peripheral blood mononuclear cells (PBMCs), taken at new diagnosis, from a patient treated with antithyroid drugs. CDR3 sequence: CASSLPSGSSDEQFF. In DNA, the CDR3 is TGCGCCAGCAGTCTCCCTAGCGGGAGCTCGGATGAGCAGTTCTTC. Supplemented by reference TRBV5-1 and TRBJ2-1, the full variable domain reads KAGVTQTPRYLIKTRGQQVTLSCSPISGHRSVSWYQQTPGQGLQFLFEYFSETQRNKGNFPGRFSGRQFSNSRSEMNVSTLELGDSALYLCASSLPSGSSDEQFFGPGTRLTVL.